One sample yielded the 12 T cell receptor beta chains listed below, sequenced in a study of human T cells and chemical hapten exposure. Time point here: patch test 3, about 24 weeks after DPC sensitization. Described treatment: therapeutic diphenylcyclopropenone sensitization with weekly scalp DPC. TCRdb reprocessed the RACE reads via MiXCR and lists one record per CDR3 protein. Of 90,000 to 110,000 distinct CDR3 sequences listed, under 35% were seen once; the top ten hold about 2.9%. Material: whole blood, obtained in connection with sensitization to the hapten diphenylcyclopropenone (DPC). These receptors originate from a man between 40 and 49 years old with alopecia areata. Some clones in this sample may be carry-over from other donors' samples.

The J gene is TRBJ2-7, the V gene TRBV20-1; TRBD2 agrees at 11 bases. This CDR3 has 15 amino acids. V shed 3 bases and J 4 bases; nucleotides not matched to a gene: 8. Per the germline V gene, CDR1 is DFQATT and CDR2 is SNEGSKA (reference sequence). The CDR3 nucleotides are TGCAGTGCTAGGGGCGGGGCTAGCGGGAGGTACGAGCAGTACTTC. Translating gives CSARGGASGRYEQYF.

CDR3 in amino acids: CAISEWGQGDGYTF. The CDR3 DNA sequence: TGTGCCATCAGTGAGTGGGGACAGGGAGATGGCTACACCTTC. This chain links TRBV10-3 with TRBJ1-2, with 9 positions matching TRBD1. V dropped 1 base and J dropped 6; count of bases not matched to a gene: 3. CDR1 is ENHRY and CDR2 is SYGVKD in the germline V gene. CDR3 length: 14 residues.

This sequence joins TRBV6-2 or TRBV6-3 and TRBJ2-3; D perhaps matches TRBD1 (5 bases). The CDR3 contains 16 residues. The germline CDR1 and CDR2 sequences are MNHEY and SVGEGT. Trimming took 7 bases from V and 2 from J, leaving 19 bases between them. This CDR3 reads CASTSRTPSDTDTQYF. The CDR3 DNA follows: TGTGCCAGCACCTCAAGGACACCCTCCGACACAGATACGCAGTATTTT.

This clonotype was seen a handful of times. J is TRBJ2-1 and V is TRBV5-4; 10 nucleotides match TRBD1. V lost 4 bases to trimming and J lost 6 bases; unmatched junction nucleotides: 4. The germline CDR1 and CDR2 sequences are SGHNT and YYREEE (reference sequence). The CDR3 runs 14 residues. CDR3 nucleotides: TGTGCCAGCAGCGGGACAGGGGTGGGCAATGAGCAGTTCTTC. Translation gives CASSGTGVGNEQFF.

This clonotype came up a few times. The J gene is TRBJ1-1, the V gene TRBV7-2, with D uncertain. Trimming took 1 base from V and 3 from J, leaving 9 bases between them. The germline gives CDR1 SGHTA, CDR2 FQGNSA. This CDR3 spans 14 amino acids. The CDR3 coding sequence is TGTGCCAGCAGCTTAGTTAGGGTGGACACTGAAGCTTTCTTT. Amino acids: CASSLVRVDTEAFF.

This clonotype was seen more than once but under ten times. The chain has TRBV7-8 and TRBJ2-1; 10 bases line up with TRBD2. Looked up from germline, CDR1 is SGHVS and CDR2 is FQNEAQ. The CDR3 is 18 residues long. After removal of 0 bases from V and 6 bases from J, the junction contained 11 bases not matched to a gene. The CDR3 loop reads CASSLARSSGRITNEQFF. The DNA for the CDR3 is TGTGCCAGCAGCTTAGCGCGATCTAGCGGGAGAATCACCAATGAGCAGTTCTTC.

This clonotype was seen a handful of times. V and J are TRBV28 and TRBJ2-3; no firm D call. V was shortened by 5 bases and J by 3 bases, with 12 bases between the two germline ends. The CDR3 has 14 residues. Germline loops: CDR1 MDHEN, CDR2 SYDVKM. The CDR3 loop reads CASSPALPTDTQYF. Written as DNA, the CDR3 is TGTGCCAGCAGTCCCGCTCTCCCTACAGATACGCAGTATTTT.

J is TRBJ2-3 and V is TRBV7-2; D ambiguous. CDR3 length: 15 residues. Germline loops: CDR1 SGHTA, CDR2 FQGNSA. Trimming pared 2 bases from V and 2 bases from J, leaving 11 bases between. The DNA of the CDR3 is TGTGCCAGCAGCTTACCGCCAGCCAACACAGATACGCAGTATTTT. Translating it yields CASSLPPANTDTQYF. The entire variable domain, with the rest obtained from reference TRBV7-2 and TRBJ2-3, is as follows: GAGVSQSPSNKVTEKGKDVELRCDPISGHTALYWYRQSLGQGLEFLIYFQGNSAPDKSGLPSDRFSAERTGGSVSTLTIQRTQQEDSAVYLCASSLPPANTDTQYFGPGTRLTVL.

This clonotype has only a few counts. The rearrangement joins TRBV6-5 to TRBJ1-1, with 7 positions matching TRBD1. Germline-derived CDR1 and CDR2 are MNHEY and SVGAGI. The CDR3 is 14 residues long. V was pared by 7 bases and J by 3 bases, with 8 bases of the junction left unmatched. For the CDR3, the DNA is TGTGCCAGCACCCTGACAGGGTGGGACACTGAAGCTTTCTTT. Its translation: CASTLTGWDTEAFF.

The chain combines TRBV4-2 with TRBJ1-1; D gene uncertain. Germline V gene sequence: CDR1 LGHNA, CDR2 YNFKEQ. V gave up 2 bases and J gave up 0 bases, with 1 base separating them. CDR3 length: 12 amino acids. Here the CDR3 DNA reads TGTGCCAGCAGCCAAATGAACACTGAAGCTTTCTTT. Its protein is CASSQMNTEAFF.

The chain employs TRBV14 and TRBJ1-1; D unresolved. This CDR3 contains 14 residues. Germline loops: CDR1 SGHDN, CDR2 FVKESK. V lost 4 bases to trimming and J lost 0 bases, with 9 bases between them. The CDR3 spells CASSRQVVNTEAFF. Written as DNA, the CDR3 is TGTGCCAGCAGCCGGCAGGTTGTGAACACTGAAGCTTTCTTT.

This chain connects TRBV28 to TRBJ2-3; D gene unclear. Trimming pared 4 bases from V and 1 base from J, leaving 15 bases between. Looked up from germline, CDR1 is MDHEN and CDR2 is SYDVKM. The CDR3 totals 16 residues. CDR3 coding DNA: TGTGCCAGCAGTTCCCAATCCCGGGCCCGCACAGATACGCAGTATTTT. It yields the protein CASSSQSRARTDTQYF.